The following is a TCR beta chain sequence with its context. What it binds is unknown. The data belong to a study of T-cell memory formation after mild COVID-19. Constant-segment primers and 5'RACE yielded cDNA libraries for TCR alpha and TCR beta, each carrying sample barcodes and UMIs. TCRdb independently ran MiXCR on the 5' RACE reads; one entry per CDR3 protein. The sample has 470,000 or so distinct CDR3 sequences; 15% to 20% are singletons. Trimming cost V 9 bases and J 0 bases, with 6 bases left between them. CDR1 and CDR2 (germline): KGHDR, SFDVKD. This CDR3 has 12 residues. Study findings and constraints: SARS-CoV-2 specificity of second-wave clones peaking day 37 was unconfirmed. Contracting clones from day 15 to 85 had balanced CD4/CD8; later expanders favoured CD4+.

The chain joins TRBV24-1 to TRBJ2-3; D is unclear. This TCR was recovered from an adult woman who had mild COVID-19 (a few samples of this study predate the infection). Cell type and time point are not known. The sequenced sample consisted of PBMCs or a T cell subset sorted from them (not recorded which). Here the CDR3 DNA reads TGTGCCACCGGACGGAGCACAGATACGCAGTATTTT. Translated: CATGRSTDTQYF.